The 16 T cell receptor beta chains below come from one sample, sequenced in a study of molecular identifiers for immune sequencing clone quantification. In TCRdb, the PCR reads were re-called with MiXCR into one record per CDR3 protein. The table lists approximately 550,000 distinct CDR3 sequences, 25% of them singletons. The source material was naive CD8+ T cells from blood, with Jurkat cell RNA spiked in. As to subset: FACS-sorted CD8+CD4-CCR7+CD45RA+ naive T cells. The receptor source for this set is a human donor in good health. Some libraries in this study had Jurkat cell RNA spiked in.

This clonotype was found many times. The chain recombines TRBV7-8 with TRBJ2-5; D is unresolved. The CDR3 is 15 residues long. The germline V and J ends were trimmed by 1 base and 2 bases, with 11 bases remaining between them. Germline V lookup: CDR1 SGHVS, CDR2 FQNEAQ. CDR3 nucleotide sequence: TGTGCCAGCAGCTTAGGGGTAGGACGGCAAGAGACCCAGTACTTC. It yields the protein CASSLGVGRQETQYF.

Comments on this clonotype: Given a much more abundant clone one base away, this may be a read error. The chain combines TRBV5-1 with TRBJ2-3, with no clear D. CDR1 and CDR2 (germline): SGHRS, YFSETQ. The CDR3 is made up of 13 amino acids. Trimming removed 7 bases from V and 0 bases from J, with 9 bases in between. The CDR3: CASRAASTDTQYF. CDR3 coding DNA: TGCGCCAGCCGGGCGGCCAGCACAGATACGCAGTATTTT.

The V and J genes are TRBV6-5 and TRBJ2-7, with a weak D call TRBD1 (5 bases). CDR3 length equals 15 residues. Germline V gene data show CDR1 as MNHEY and CDR2 as SVGAGI. V was cut by 4 bases and J by 7 bases, with 20 bases left in between. DNA of the CDR3: TGTGCCAGCAGTTCATCGGGCAGGGCGATGTCTGAGCAGTACTTC. This gives the protein CASSSSGRAMSEQYF.

This clonotype was recorded many times. This chain joins TRBV5-6 and TRBJ1-1; tentative D call: TRBD1 (5 bases). The CDR3 is 15 residues long. The V gene lost 3 bases and the J gene lost 4 bases, with 16 bases spanning the gap. From germline, CDR1 is SGHDT and CDR2 YYEEEE. The CDR3 sequence is CASSWGTPLGTEAFF. CDR3 nucleotide sequence: TGTGCCAGCAGCTGGGGGACCCCATTGGGCACTGAAGCTTTCTTT. The whole variable domain, remainder taken from reference TRBV5-6 and TRBJ1-1, is DAGVTQSPTHLIKTRGQQVTLRCSPKSGHDTVSWYQQALGQGPQFIFQYYEEEERQRGNFPDRFSGHQFPNYSSELNVNALLLGDSALYLCASSWGTPLGTEAFFGQGTRLTVV.

This chain links TRBV2 with TRBJ2-7, with 7 bases fitting TRBD1. CDR3 length: 15 amino acids. The germline CDR1 and CDR2 sequences are SNHLY and FYNNEI. With V trimmed by 6 bases and J by 2 bases, 10 bases remained unmatched. CDR3 bases: TGTGCCAGCAGCTTGCTGACAGGGCCAGCCTACGAGCAGTACTTC. Its translation: CASSLLTGPAYEQYF.

This clonotype occurred many times. The chain joins TRBV20-1 to TRBJ2-5; D gene ambiguous. V gave up 2 bases and J gave up 2 bases, with 0 bases separating them. From germline, CDR1 is DFQATT and CDR2 SNEGSKA (reference sequence). CDR3 length: 10 amino acids. The CDR3 bases are TGCAGTGCTAGACAAGAGACCCAGTACTTC. Translating gives CSARQETQYF.

The V gene is TRBV6-5, the J gene TRBJ2-1, with a tentative D call TRBD2 (5 bases). V was trimmed by 5 bases and J by 3 bases, leaving 17 bases between them. The CDR3 sequence is 16 residues long. CDR1 is MNHEY, CDR2 SVGAGI, per germline. The CDR3 nucleotides are TGTGCCAGCAGTCCCTATGACCGCGGAGGCTACAATGAGCAGTTCTTC. Translating it yields CASSPYDRGGYNEQFF.

As regards this clonotype: Just one base apart from a much larger clone, this may be a read error. The chain has TRBV29-1 and TRBJ1-2; TRBD1 matches at 12 bases. Germline V gives CDR1 SQVTM, CDR2 ANQGSEA. V lost 4 bases and J lost 12; bases outside the gene matches: 12. The CDR3 runs 14 residues. The CDR3 loop reads CSVVSGQGAKGHTF. For the CDR3, the DNA is TGCAGCGTTGTGTCGGGACAGGGGGCGAAGGGCCACACCTTC.

This clonotype was seen more than once but under ten times. V gene TRBV19 combines with J gene TRBJ1-5; 7 bases line up with TRBD1. Germline values: CDR1 LNHDA, CDR2 SQIVND (reference sequence). After removal of 4 bases from V and 3 bases from J, the junction contained 6 bases not matched to a gene. The CDR3 has 15 amino acids. The CDR3 DNA sequence: TGTGCCAGTAGTACACGGGACAGCTTCAATCAGCCCCAGCATTTT. This encodes CASSTRDSFNQPQHF. Together with reference TRBV19 and TRBJ1-5, the CDR3 gives the full variable domain: DGGITQSPKYLFRKEGQNVTLSCEQNLNHDAMYWYRQDPGQGLRLIYYSQIVNDFQKGDIAEGYSVSREKKESFPLTVTSAQKNPTAFYLCASSTRDSFNQPQHFGDGTRLSIL.

Details on this clonotype: A read error may explain this, as a much larger clone is one base away. In DNA form, the CDR3 reads TGCGCCAGCAGCCAAGTGACAGGGCGCGCGCAGTACTTC. This translates into CASSQVTGRAQYF. The gene calls are TRBV4-3 and TRBJ2-7; 7 bases agree with TRBD1. This CDR3 contains 13 residues. The germline CDR1 and CDR2 sequences are LGHNA and YSLEER. Trimming removed 1 base from V and 9 bases from J; junction bases left unmatched: 6.

The chain is built from TRBV28 and TRBJ1-2, with TRBD1 matching 9 bases. Trimming at V came to 9 bases and at J to 3 bases, leaving 11 bases not matched to a gene. Germline CDR1 reads MDHEN; CDR2 reads SYDVKM. This CDR3 contains 15 residues. CDR3 loop: CASQSGDRDHYGYTF. CDR3 coding DNA: TGTGCCAGTCAGTCCGGGGACAGGGACCACTATGGCTACACCTTC.

The V gene is TRBV3-1, the J gene TRBJ2-7, with TRBD1 matching over 9 bases. The germline V gene has CDR1 LGHDT and CDR2 YNNKEL (reference sequence). Unmatched junction bases numbered 12, after V lost 4 bases and J lost 5 bases. CDR3 length: 16 amino acids. The CDR3 DNA reads as TGTGCCAGCAGCCTTCGCCCGGGACAGGGCGTGAACGAGCAGTACTTC. As protein: CASSLRPGQGVNEQYF.

The rearrangement links TRBV28 to TRBJ1-1; D is possibly TRBD1 (5 bases). From germline, CDR1 is MDHEN and CDR2 SYDVKM. V was cut by 7 bases and J by 0 bases, with 15 bases left in between. CDR3 length: 15 amino acids. The CDR3 protein is CASTLAGTVNTEAFF. The DNA for the CDR3 is TGTGCCAGCACACTCGCCGGGACGGTGAACACTGAAGCTTTCTTT.

This clonotype was seen a handful of times. The V call is TRBV7-9, the J call TRBJ2-7; D not resolved. The CDR3 spans 14 residues. Trimming left V 5 bases short and J 2 bases short, with 13 bases between. CDR1 and CDR2 (germline): SEHNR, FQNEAQ (reference sequence). The CDR3 DNA is TGTGCCAGCAGCCCGGATGGGTCAGCCTACGAGCAGTACTTC. Its protein is CASSPDGSAYEQYF.

Note on this clonotype: With a much larger clone just one base away, this may be a read error. The CDR3 DNA reads TGTGCCAGCAGTTCCTCCTCGTCCGCCTGGGCCAACGTCCTGACTTTC. This translates into CASSSSSSAWANVLTF. This sequence joins TRBV28 and TRBJ2-6, with D uncertain. The CDR3 has 16 amino acids. CDR1 MDHEN and CDR2 SYDVKM come from the germline V gene. The ends were cut back, 4 bases at V and 5 bases at J, with 15 bases in the middle. The whole variable domain, remainder taken from reference TRBV28 and TRBJ2-6, is DVKVTQSSRYLVKRTGEKVFLECVQDMDHENMFWYRQDPGLGLRLIYFSYDVKMKEKGDIPEGYSVSREKKERFSLILESASTNQTSMYLCASSSSSSAWANVLTFGAGSRLTVL.

This clonotype was counted between two and nine times. V is TRBV3-1 and J is TRBJ2-2; D gene unclear. The V and J ends lost 1 base and 0 bases respectively, with 15 bases between them. The CDR3 totals 18 residues. Germline loops: CDR1 LGHDT, CDR2 YNNKEL (reference sequence). CDR3 loop: CASSQGNSPISNTGELFF. The DNA of the CDR3 is TGTGCCAGCAGCCAAGGCAATAGTCCAATTTCGAACACCGGGGAGCTGTTTTTT.